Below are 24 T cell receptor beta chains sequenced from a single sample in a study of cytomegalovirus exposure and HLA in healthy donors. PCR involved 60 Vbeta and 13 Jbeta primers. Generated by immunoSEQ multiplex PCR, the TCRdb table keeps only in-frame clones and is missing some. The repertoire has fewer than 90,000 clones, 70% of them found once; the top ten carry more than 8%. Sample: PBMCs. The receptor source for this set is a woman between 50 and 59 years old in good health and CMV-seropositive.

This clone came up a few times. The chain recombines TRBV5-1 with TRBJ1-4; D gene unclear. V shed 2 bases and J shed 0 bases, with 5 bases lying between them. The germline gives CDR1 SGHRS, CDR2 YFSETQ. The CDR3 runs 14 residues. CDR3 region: CASSLDSTNEKLFF. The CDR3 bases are TGCGCCAGCAGCTTAGACTCAACTAATGAAAAACTGTTTTTT.

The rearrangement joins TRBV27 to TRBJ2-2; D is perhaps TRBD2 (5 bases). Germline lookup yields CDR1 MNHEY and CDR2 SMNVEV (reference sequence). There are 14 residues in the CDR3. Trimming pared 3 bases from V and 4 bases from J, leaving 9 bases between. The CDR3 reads CASSFHGITGELFF. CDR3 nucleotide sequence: TGTGCCAGCAGTTTTCACGGGATCACCGGGGAGCTGTTTTTT.

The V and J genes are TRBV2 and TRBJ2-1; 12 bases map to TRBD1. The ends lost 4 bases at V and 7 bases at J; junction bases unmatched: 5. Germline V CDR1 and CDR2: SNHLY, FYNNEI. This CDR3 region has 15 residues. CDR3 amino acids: CASSGGQGAFNEQFF. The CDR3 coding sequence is TGTGCCAGCAGTGGGGGACAGGGGGCATTTAATGAGCAGTTCTTC.

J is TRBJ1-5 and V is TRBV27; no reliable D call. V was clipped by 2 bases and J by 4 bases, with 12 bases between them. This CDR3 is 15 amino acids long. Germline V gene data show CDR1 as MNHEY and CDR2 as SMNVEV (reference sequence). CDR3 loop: CASSLEGPLNQPQHF. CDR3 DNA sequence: TGTGCCAGCAGTTTAGAGGGTCCTTTGAATCAGCCCCAGCATTTT.

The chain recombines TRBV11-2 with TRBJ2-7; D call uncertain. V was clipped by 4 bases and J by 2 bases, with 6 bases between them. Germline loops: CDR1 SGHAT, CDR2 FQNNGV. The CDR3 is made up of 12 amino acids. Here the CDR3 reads CASSSLAYEQYF. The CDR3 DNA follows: TGTGCCAGCAGCTCATTAGCCTACGAGCAGTACTTC.

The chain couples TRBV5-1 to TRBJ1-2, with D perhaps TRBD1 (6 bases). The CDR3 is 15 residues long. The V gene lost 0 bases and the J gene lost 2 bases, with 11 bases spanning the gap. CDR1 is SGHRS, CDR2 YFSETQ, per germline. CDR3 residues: CASSLVAGQNYGYTF. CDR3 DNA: TGCGCCAGCAGCTTGGTCGCTGGACAGAACTATGGCTACACCTTC. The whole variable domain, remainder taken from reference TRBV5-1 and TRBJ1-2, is KAGVTQTPRYLIKTRGQQVTLSCSPISGHRSVSWYQQTPGQGLQFLFEYFSETQRNKGNFPGRFSGRQFSNSRSEMNVSTLELGDSALYLCASSLVAGQNYGYTFGSGTRLTVV.

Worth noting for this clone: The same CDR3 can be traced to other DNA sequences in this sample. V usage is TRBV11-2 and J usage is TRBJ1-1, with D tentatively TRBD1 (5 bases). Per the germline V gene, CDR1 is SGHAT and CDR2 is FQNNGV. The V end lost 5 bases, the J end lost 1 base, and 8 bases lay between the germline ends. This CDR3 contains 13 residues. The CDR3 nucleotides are TGTGCCAGCAGCCCGGGGGGGAACACTGAAGCTTTCTTT. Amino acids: CASSPGGNTEAFF.

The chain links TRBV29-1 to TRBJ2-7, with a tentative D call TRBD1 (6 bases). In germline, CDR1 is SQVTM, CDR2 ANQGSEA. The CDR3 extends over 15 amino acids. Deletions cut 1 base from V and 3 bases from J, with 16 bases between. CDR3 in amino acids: CSVEGGDNEIYEQYF. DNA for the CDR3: TGCAGCGTTGAAGGTGGGGACAACGAAATCTACGAGCAGTACTTC.

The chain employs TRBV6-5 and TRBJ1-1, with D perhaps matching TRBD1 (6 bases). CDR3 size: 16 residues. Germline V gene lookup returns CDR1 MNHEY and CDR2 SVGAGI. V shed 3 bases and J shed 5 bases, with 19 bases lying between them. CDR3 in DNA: TGTGCCAGCAGTTATGTACCGCGGGGGCGAGGTACTGAAGCTTTCTTT. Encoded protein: CASSYVPRGRGTEAFF.

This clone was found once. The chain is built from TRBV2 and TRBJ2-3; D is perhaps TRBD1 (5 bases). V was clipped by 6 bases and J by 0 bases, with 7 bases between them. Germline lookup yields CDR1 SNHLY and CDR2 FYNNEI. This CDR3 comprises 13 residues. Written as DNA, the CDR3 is TGTGCCAGCAGGACAGCTAGCACAGATACGCAGTATTTT. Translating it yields CASRTASTDTQYF. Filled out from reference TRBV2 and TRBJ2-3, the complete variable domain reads EPEVTQTPSHQVTQMGQEVILRCVPISNHLYFYWYRQILGQKVEFLVSFYNNEISEKSEIFDDQFSVERPDGSNFTLKIRSTKLEDSAMYFCASRTASTDTQYFGPGTRLTVL.

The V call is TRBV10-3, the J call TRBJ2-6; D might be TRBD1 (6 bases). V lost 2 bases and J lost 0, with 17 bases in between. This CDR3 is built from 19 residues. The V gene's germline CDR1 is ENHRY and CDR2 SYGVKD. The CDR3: CAISEPPGRGPSGANVLTF. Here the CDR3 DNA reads TGTGCCATCAGTGAGCCCCCGGGCAGGGGACCCTCTGGGGCCAACGTCCTGACTTTC.

This CDR3 is CASSSSAPTGLEVDTQYF. The CDR3 DNA sequence: TGTGCCAGCAGTTCCTCCGCCCCGACAGGACTCGAGGTGGATACGCAGTATTTT. The J gene is TRBJ2-3, the V gene TRBV28, with a possible D match to TRBD1 (6 bases). Deletions cut 4 bases from V and 6 bases from J, with 26 bases between. There are 18 residues in the CDR3. Looked up from germline, CDR1 is MDHEN and CDR2 is SYDVKM.

The DNA for the CDR3 is TGTGCCAGCAGTAATCCTGGGCACTCCTACGAGCAGTACTTC. Protein product: CASSNPGHSYEQYF. The chain uses TRBV28 and TRBJ2-7; D not certain. The germline CDR1 and CDR2 sequences are MDHEN and SYDVKM. The V gene lost 5 bases and the J gene lost 0 bases, with 11 bases spanning the gap. This CDR3 is 14 amino acids long.

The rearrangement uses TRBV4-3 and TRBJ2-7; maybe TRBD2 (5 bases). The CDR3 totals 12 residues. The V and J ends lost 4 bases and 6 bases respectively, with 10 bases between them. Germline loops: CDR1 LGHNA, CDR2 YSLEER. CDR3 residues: CASSPSGVEQYF. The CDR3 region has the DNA TGCGCCAGCAGCCCCTCCGGGGTCGAGCAGTACTTC.

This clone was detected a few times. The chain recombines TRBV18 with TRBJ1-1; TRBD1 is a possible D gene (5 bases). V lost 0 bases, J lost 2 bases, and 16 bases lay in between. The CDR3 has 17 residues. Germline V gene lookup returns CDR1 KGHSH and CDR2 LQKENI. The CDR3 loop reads CASSPPMPGIDNTEAFF. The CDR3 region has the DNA TGTGCCAGCTCACCACCGATGCCAGGGATTGACAACACTGAAGCTTTCTTT.

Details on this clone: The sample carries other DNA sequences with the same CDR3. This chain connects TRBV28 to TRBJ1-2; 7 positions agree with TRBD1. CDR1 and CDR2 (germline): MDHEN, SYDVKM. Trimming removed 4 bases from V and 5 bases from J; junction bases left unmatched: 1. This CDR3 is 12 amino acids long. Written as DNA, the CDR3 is TGTGCCAGCAGTTCACAGGGGTATGGCTACACCTTC. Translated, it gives CASSSQGYGYTF.

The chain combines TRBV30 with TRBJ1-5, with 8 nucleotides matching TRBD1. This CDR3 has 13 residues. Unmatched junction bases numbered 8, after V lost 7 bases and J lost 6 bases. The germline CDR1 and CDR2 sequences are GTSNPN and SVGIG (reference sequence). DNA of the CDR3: TGTGCCTCTAAAGGACAGGGCACTCAGCCCCAGCATTTT. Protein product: CASKGQGTQPQHF.

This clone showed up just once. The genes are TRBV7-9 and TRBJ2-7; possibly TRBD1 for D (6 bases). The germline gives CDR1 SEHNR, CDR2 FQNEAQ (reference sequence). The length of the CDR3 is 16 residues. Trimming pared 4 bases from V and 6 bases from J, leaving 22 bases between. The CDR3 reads CASSSQTIPQGTEQYF. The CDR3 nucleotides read TGTGCCAGCAGCTCCCAGACAATTCCACAGGGAACCGAGCAGTACTTC. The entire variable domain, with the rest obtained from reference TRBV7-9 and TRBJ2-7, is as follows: DTGVSQNPRHKITKRGQNVTFRCDPISEHNRLYWYRQTLGQGPEFLTYFQNEAQLEKSRLLSDRFSAERPKGSFSTLEIQRTEQGDSAMYLCASSSQTIPQGTEQYFGPGTRLTVT.

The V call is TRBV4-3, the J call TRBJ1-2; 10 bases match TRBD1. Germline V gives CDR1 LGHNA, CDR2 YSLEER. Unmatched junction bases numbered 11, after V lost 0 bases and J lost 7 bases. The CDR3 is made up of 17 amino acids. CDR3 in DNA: TGCGCCAGCAGCCAAGAAATGGGGGACAGGGGCGAGGTTGGCTACACCTTC. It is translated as CASSQEMGDRGEVGYTF.

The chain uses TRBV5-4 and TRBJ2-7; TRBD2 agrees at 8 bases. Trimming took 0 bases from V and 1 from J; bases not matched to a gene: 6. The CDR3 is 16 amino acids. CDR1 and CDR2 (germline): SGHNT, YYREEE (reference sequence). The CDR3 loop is CASSLGVTSVSYEQYF. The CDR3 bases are TGTGCCAGCAGCTTGGGGGTGACTAGCGTTTCCTACGAGCAGTACTTC. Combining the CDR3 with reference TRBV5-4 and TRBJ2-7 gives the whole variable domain ETGVTQSPTHLIKTRGQQVTLRCSSQSGHNTVSWYQQALGQGPQFIFQYYREEENGRGNFPPRFSGLQFPNYSSELNVNALELDDSALYLCASSLGVTSVSYEQYFGPGTRLTVT.

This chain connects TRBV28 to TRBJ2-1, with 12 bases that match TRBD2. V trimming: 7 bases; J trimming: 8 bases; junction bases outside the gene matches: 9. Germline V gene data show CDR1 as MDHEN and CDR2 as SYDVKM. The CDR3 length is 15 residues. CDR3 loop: CASKTSGRRLYEQFF. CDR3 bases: TGTGCCAGCAAGACTAGCGGGAGACGGTTGTATGAGCAGTTCTTC. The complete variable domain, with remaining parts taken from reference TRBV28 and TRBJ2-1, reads DVKVTQSSRYLVKRTGEKVFLECVQDMDHENMFWYRQDPGLGLRLIYFSYDVKMKEKGDIPEGYSVSREKKERFSLILESASTNQTSMYLCASKTSGRRLYEQFFGPGTRLTVL.

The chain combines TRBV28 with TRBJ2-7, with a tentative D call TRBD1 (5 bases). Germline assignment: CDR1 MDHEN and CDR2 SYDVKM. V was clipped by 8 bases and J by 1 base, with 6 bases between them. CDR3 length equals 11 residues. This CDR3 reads CASDSSYEQYF. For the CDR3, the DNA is TGTGCCAGCGACAGTTCCTACGAGCAGTACTTC.

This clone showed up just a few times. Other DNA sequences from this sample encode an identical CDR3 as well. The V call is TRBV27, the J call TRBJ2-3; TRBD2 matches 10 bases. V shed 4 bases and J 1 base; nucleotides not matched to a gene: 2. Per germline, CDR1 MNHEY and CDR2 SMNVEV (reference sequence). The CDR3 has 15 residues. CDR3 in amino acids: CASSSGLAGTDTQYF. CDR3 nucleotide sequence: TGTGCCAGCAGTTCAGGACTAGCGGGCACAGATACGCAGTATTTT.

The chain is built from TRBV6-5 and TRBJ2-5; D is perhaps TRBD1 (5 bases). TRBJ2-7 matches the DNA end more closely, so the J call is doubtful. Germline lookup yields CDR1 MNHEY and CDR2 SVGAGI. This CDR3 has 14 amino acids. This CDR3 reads CASAQGLSSYEQYF. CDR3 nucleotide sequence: TGTGCCAGCGCCCAGGGTCTGAGCTCCTACGAGCAGTACTTC.